This T cell receptor beta chain was sequenced in a study of human T cells and chemical hapten exposure. Whole-study context: For sensitization, 2% DPC was applied to a 2 cm by 2 cm patch of upper inner arm skin. Study findings and constraints: Alopecia affected the donors, so their immune response may differ from healthy people's.

Library preparation tagged each individual cDNA molecule with a unique molecular identifier. TCRdb independently ran MiXCR on the RACE reads; one entry per CDR3 protein. The sample contains around 260,000 distinct CDR3 sequences, approximately 8.6% of which appear only once. This clonotype was detected many times. No antigen is known for it. Time point noted: pre-sensitization, week 0. Stated treatment: therapeutic diphenylcyclopropenone sensitization with weekly scalp DPC. Germline CDR1 and CDR2: LGHNA and YSLEER. This CDR3 is 17 amino acids long. V lost 4 bases and J 2 bases, leaving 20 bases between the germline ends.

This material consisted of whole blood, taken in connection with sensitization to the hapten diphenylcyclopropenone (DPC). V usage is TRBV4-3 and J usage is TRBJ2-5; D not resolved. The sequence was obtained from a woman in her thirties or forties with alopecia areata. Some clones in this sample may be carry-over from other donors' samples. In DNA form, the CDR3 reads TGCGCCAGCAGCCCGGTCGGCCGGGCACAACTTCAAGAGACCCAGTACTTC. The encoded protein is CASSPVGRAQLQETQYF.